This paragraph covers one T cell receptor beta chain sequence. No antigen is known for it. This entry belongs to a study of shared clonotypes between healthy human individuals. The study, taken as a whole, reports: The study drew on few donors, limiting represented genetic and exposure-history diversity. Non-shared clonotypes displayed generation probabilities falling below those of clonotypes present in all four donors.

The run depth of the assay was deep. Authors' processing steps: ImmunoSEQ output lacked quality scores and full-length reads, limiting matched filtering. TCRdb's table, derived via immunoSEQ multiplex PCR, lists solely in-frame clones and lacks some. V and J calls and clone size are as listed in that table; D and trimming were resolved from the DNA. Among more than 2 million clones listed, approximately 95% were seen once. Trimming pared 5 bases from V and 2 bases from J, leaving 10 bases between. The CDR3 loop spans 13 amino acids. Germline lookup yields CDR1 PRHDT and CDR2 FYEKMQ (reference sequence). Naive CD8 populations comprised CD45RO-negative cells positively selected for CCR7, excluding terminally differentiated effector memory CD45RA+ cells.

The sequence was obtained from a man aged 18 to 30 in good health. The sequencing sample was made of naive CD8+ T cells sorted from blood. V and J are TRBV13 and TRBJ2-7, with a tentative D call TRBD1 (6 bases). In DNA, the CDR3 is TGTGCCAGCAGCCGGGACACCGCCTACGAGCAGTACTTC. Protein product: CASSRDTAYEQYF.